This TCR beta chain is drawn from a study of T cell responses to AZD1222 COVID-19 vaccine. Produced via immunoSEQ multiplex PCR; TCRdb's table is partial and in-frame only. The table has roughly 150,000 clones, around 92% seen once. For this clone: What it binds is not known.

Trimming removed 0 bases at V and 0 bases at J, with 8 bases between. CDR1 and CDR2 from the germline V gene are ENHRY and SYGVKD. The CDR3 consists of 15 residues. Study-level results: Increases in Spike-specific TCR breadth and depth were seen after two AZD1222 doses.

Material: peripheral blood, obtained on day 0 of AZD1222 vaccination. The TCR sequence derives from an adult in good health. The chain employs TRBV10-3 and TRBJ1-1, with D unclear. CDR3 in DNA: TGTGCCATCAGTGAGTCGCTAGGGATGAACACTGAAGCTTTCTTT. Protein: CAISESLGMNTEAFF.